What follows are 13 T cell receptor beta chains derived from one specimen sequenced in a study of cytomegalovirus exposure and HLA in healthy donors (dated by TCRdb to about 2017). Library generation was performed with the immunoSEQ multiplex PCR assay. The multiplex PCR relied on a mix of 60 forward primers for TCR Vbeta segments and 13 reverse primers for TCR Jbeta segments. Sourced from immuneACCESS, this table was stored by TCRdb with only in-frame sequences that have V and J called. A share of the clones is absent; for the studies checked, an unresolved V gene accounts for under half, and the remainder has no known explanation. The sample data list about 160,000 clones, and approximately 78% of these were observed just once. The ten most abundant clones make up 0.96% of the sample. Input material: PBMCs. All receptors derive from a girl aged 2-10 years in good health and CMV-seropositive.

The table lists this clone with a few counts. J is TRBJ1-5 and V is TRBV6-6, with 10 bases fitting TRBD1. Germline values: CDR1 MNHNY, CDR2 SVGAGI (reference sequence). This CDR3 comprises 13 residues. V trimming: 8 bases; J trimming: 4 bases; junction bases outside the gene matches: 2. The CDR3: CASRQGANQPQHF. CDR3 coding DNA: TGTGCCAGCCGACAGGGGGCGAATCAGCCCCAGCATTTT.

CDR3 loop: CASSQGGVVRGYTF. The DNA of the CDR3 is TGTGCCAGCAGCCAAGGGGGGGTAGTCCGAGGCTACACCTTC. This sequence joins TRBV14 and TRBJ1-2; TRBD1 might be the D (5 bases). Germline-derived CDR1 and CDR2 are SGHDN and FVKESK. The CDR3 totals 14 residues. V dropped 1 base and J dropped 8 bases, with 14 bases sitting between them.

The chain is built from TRBV7-2 and TRBJ2-5, with a weak D call TRBD2 (5 bases). The V gene lost 1 base and the J gene lost 2 bases, with 11 bases spanning the gap. The V gene's germline CDR1 is SGHTA and CDR2 FQGNSA. The CDR3 has 15 residues. This chain's CDR3 is CASSLVGSEQETQYF. The CDR3 DNA reads TGTGCCAGCAGCTTAGTGGGGAGCGAACAAGAGACCCAGTACTTC.

This clone was counted a single time. The chain is built from TRBV30 and TRBJ1-2, with D unclear. CDR1 is GTSNPN and CDR2 is SVGIG in the germline V gene (reference sequence). This CDR3 comprises 12 residues. V was pared by 0 bases and J by 8 bases, with 10 bases between. CDR3: CAWSVRFSGYTF. The CDR3 region has the DNA TGTGCCTGGAGTGTACGGTTTAGCGGCTACACCTTC.

The chain recombines TRBV30 with TRBJ1-4; weak D call: TRBD1 (5 bases). Trimming shortened V by 1 base and J by 8 bases, and 11 bases separated the two germline ends. From germline, CDR1 is GTSNPN and CDR2 SVGIG (reference sequence). This CDR3 has 13 amino acids. The DNA of the CDR3 is TGTGCCTGGAGTGGTCAGGGTAGCGAAAAACTGTTTTTT. As protein: CAWSGQGSEKLFF.

V usage is TRBV6-1 and J usage is TRBJ2-7; D might be TRBD2 (5 bases). V was clipped by 2 bases and J by 0 bases, with 11 bases between them. This CDR3 is 15 amino acids long. Germline loops: CDR1 MNHNS, CDR2 SASEGT. CDR3 residues: CASSESGDSSYEQYF. In DNA form, the CDR3 reads TGTGCCAGCAGTGAATCCGGGGATAGCTCCTACGAGCAGTACTTC.

The chain joins TRBV30 to TRBJ2-5; TRBD1 might be the D (8 bases). Between the trimmed V and J ends, which lost 0 bases and 4 bases, there was a span of 12 bases. The germline CDR1 and CDR2 sequences are GTSNPN and SVGIG (reference sequence). CDR3 size: 14 residues. The DNA for the CDR3 is TGTGCCTGGAGTGTAACAGGGGGGGGAGAGACCCAGTACTTC. It codes for CAWSVTGGGETQYF.

This clone has a single count. This chain uses TRBV7-3 with TRBJ2-5; D call uncertain. The CDR3 consists of 13 residues. Trimming left V 3 bases short and J 2 bases short, with 7 bases between. CDR1 and CDR2 (germline): SGHTA, FQGTGA. CDR3 amino acids: CASSLGPQETQYF. As DNA, the CDR3 is TGTGCCAGCAGCTTGGGCCCTCAAGAGACCCAGTACTTC.

The chain uses TRBV5-1 and TRBJ2-5; the D gene is possibly TRBD1 (7 bases). V shed 4 bases and J shed 0 bases, with 16 bases lying between them. The CDR3 loop spans 16 amino acids. Per the germline V gene, CDR1 is SGHRS and CDR2 is YFSETQ. The CDR3 region has the DNA TGCGCCAGCAGCCGCGGGGACAGACCGTACCAAGAGACCCAGTACTTC. It specifies CASSRGDRPYQETQYF.

The chain employs TRBV6-5 and TRBJ2-1, with a tentative D call TRBD2 (6 bases). Looked up from germline, CDR1 is MNHEY and CDR2 is SVGAGI. Trimming cost V 8 bases and J 3 bases, with 17 bases left between them. The CDR3 is 15 amino acids. The CDR3 region is CASGRSGTVYNEQFF. The CDR3 nucleotides read TGTGCCAGCGGGCGTTCCGGGACTGTCTACAATGAGCAGTTCTTC.

The chain carries TRBV7-9 and TRBJ2-6, with D unresolved. Trimming shortened V by 6 bases and J by 2 bases, and 11 bases separated the two germline ends. This CDR3 region has 15 residues. CDR1 and CDR2 from the germline V gene are SEHNR and FQNEAQ (reference sequence). The CDR3 here is CASSNPAAGANVLTF. CDR3 sequence (DNA): TGTGCCAGCAGTAATCCGGCGGCTGGGGCCAACGTCCTGACTTTC.

V gene TRBV6-5 combines with J gene TRBJ2-7, with 10 bases identical to TRBD1. Germline V CDR1 and CDR2: MNHEY, SVGAGI. V dropped 10 bases and J dropped 1; count of bases not matched to a gene: 7. The CDR3 consists of 14 residues. This CDR3 is CATWDRGLSYEQYF. The CDR3 nucleotides are TGTGCCACCTGGGACAGGGGATTATCCTACGAGCAGTACTTC.

This clone has a single count. The rearrangement joins TRBV9 to TRBJ2-5, with 7 bases that match TRBD2. The J segment lost 3 bases and the V segment lost 1 base, leaving 3 bases of the junction unmatched. Germline assignment: CDR1 SGDLS and CDR2 YYNGEE. The CDR3 is 14 amino acids. In nucleotides, the CDR3 is TGTGCCAGCAGCGTAATGGCGGGAGAAGAGACCCAGTACTTC. Translated: CASSVMAGEETQYF.